This T cell receptor (beta chain) stems from a study of blood T cell repertoires in COVID-19. Study overall: COVID-19 samples from acute and convalescent phases originated in the United States, Italy and Spain.

Original methodology: Nucleated cell counts were estimated from reference gene primer amplification. Assay used: immunoSEQ multiplex PCR; TCRdb lists only in-frame clones, some missing. D and trimming were read from the DNA, whereas the V and J calls and clone size are those reported in that table. This table holds approximately 29,000 clones, roughly 93% found once. The CDR3 spans 13 residues. CDR1 and CDR2 (germline): SGHDN, FVKESK. V was pared by 6 bases and J by 3 bases, with 3 bases of the junction left unmatched. Seattle's cohort entered during active infection and was followed longitudinally. The chain is built from TRBV14 and TRBJ2-7; 9 nucleotides agree with TRBD1. Sequencing was carried out using peripheral blood. This receptor was taken from a woman aged 70-85 years with COVID-19, enrolled during active disease. The DNA of the CDR3 is TGTGCCAGCAGAGGACAGGGGTTCTACGAGCAGTACTTC. It is translated as CASRGQGFYEQYF. Using reference TRBV14 and TRBJ2-7 for the parts outside the CDR3, the full variable domain is EAGVTQFPSHSVIEKGQTVTLRCDPISGHDNLYWYRRVMGKEIKFLLHFVKESKQDESGMPNNRFLAERTGGTYSTLKVQPAELEDSGVYFCASRGQGFYEQYFGPGTRLTVT.